This TCR beta chain was sequenced for a study of blood T cell repertoires in COVID-19. Overall study: The United States, Italy and Spain supplied acute and convalescent COVID-19 samples.

In the original processing: Scientists estimated how many nucleated cells there were by amplifying reference gene primers. Profiled with immunoSEQ multiplex PCR; TCRdb holds only in-frame clones, not every one. The V and J calls and clone size come from that table; D and trimming were worked out from the DNA. Of 40,000 or so clones listed, approximately 69% are singletons. Seattle patients were enrolled while actively infected and followed longitudinally. CDR1 SGHKS and CDR2 YYEKEE come from the germline V gene (reference sequence). V lost 1 base, J lost 4 bases, and 3 bases stayed unmatched. The CDR3 extends over 14 amino acids.

This clonotype was obtained from a man aged 65 to 85 with COVID-19, enrolled during active disease. V usage is TRBV5-5 and J usage is TRBJ1-1, with TRBD1 identical over 8 bases. The sequenced sample consisted of peripheral blood. DNA for the CDR3: TGTGCCAGCAGCTTGCGAACAGGGGGCACTGAAGCTTTCTTT. Translation: CASSLRTGGTEAFF.